A selection of T cell receptor beta chains follows, all from one sample in a study of cytomegalovirus exposure and HLA in healthy donors. Libraries were prepared by immunoSEQ multiplex PCR; TCRdb keeps only in-frame clonotypes and omits some of them. The sample includes 150,000 to 200,000 clones, 9.5% to 15% of them seen just once. Sequencing was done on a sample of PBMCs. These receptors originate from a man aged 45-65 years in good health and CMV-seropositive. Both conserved end residues are part of each CDR3. The order of the fields is J gene, V gene, D gene, clone size, CDR3 protein, CDR3 DNA. A D gene is named only where the DNA matches it firmly. The size of a clone is reported for some rows only, either as once, few or many, or as a class for expanded clones.

j_call: TRBJ1-2
v_call: TRBV6-5
d_call: -
clone_size: -
cdr3_aa: CASSYRETYGYTF
cdr3_nt: TGTGCCAGCAGTTACAGGGAGACCTATGGCTACACCTTC

j_call: TRBJ1-1
v_call: TRBV29-1
d_call: -
clone_size: few
cdr3_aa: CSVQYRGGEAFF
cdr3_nt: TGCAGCGTTCAGTACAGAGGGGGTGAAGCTTTCTTT

j_call: TRBJ1-1
v_call: TRBV4-2
d_call: TRBD1
clone_size: -
cdr3_aa: CASSQARTGGARNTEAFF
cdr3_nt: TGTGCCAGCAGCCAAGCGAGGACAGGGGGCGCGAGAAACACTGAAGCTTTCTTT

j_call: TRBJ2-1
v_call: TRBV10-3
d_call: -
clone_size: few
cdr3_aa: CAIGYGLASEQFF
cdr3_nt: TGTGCCATCGGGTATGGGCTAGCGAGTGAGCAGTTCTTC

j_call: TRBJ2-3
v_call: TRBV30
d_call: TRBD2
clone_size: few
cdr3_aa: CAWSAQGGGIVTDTQYF
cdr3_nt: TGTGCCTGGAGTGCCCAGGGCGGGGGGATCGTCACAGATACGCAGTATTTT

j_call: TRBJ2-3
v_call: TRBV19
d_call: TRBD2
clone_size: -
cdr3_aa: CASTATSGALTDTQYF
cdr3_nt: TGTGCCAGTACCGCGACTAGCGGGGCCCTCACAGATACGCAGTATTTT

j_call: TRBJ1-2
v_call: TRBV5-1
d_call: -
clone_size: few
cdr3_aa: CASSVPGDYGYTF
cdr3_nt: TGCGCCAGCAGCGTTCCAGGGGACTATGGCTACACCTTC

j_call: TRBJ2-6
v_call: TRBV7-9
d_call: TRBD1
clone_size: few
cdr3_aa: CASSLVVGTAFSGANVLTF
cdr3_nt: TGTGCCAGCAGCTTGGTGGTTGGGACAGCGTTCTCTGGGGCCAACGTCCTGACTTTC

j_call: TRBJ2-2
v_call: TRBV15
d_call: -
clone_size: -
cdr3_aa: CATSMGLFTGELFF
cdr3_nt: TGTGCCACCAGCATGGGACTCTTCACCGGGGAGCTGTTTTTT

j_call: TRBJ1-1
v_call: TRBV7-2
d_call: TRBD1
clone_size: few
cdr3_aa: CASSLGGQGEAFF
cdr3_nt: TGTGCCAGCAGCTTAGGAGGACAGGGTGAAGCTTTCTTT

j_call: TRBJ2-7
v_call: TRBV10-3
d_call: -
clone_size: few
cdr3_aa: CATSGYDEQYF
cdr3_nt: TGTGCCACCTCAGGGTACGACGAGCAGTACTTC

j_call: TRBJ2-7
v_call: TRBV6-6
d_call: -
clone_size: -
cdr3_aa: CASSSKGGSYEQYF
cdr3_nt: TGTGCCAGCAGTTCCAAAGGAGGTTCCTACGAGCAGTACTTC

j_call: TRBJ1-5
v_call: TRBV18
d_call: -
clone_size: few
cdr3_aa: CASSPQEGQGQPQHF
cdr3_nt: TGTGCCAGCTCACCACAGGAGGGGCAGGGTCAGCCCCAGCATTTT

j_call: TRBJ1-2
v_call: TRBV29-1
d_call: -
clone_size: -
cdr3_aa: CSVGSDGYTF
cdr3_nt: TGCAGCGTTGGATCAGATGGCTACACCTTC

j_call: TRBJ2-5
v_call: TRBV2
d_call: TRBD2
clone_size: -
cdr3_aa: CASTFRASGGETQYF
cdr3_nt: TGTGCCAGCACTTTTCGGGCTAGCGGGGGGGAGACCCAGTACTTC

j_call: TRBJ2-5
v_call: TRBV15
d_call: TRBD2
clone_size: few
cdr3_aa: CATSPGGGTETQYF
cdr3_nt: TGTGCCACCAGCCCCGGGGGAGGGACAGAGACCCAGTACTTC

j_call: TRBJ2-1
v_call: TRBV15
d_call: TRBD2
clone_size: few
cdr3_aa: CATSRDMTSGLAAYNEQFF
cdr3_nt: TGTGCCACCAGCAGAGATATGACGAGTGGACTAGCGGCTTACAATGAGCAGTTCTTC

j_call: TRBJ1-2
v_call: TRBV5-4
d_call: TRBD1
clone_size: few
cdr3_aa: CASTQPGQGAYGYTF
cdr3_nt: TGTGCCAGCACCCAACCGGGACAGGGAGCCTATGGCTACACCTTC

j_call: TRBJ1-2
v_call: TRBV9
d_call: TRBD1
clone_size: few
cdr3_aa: CASSVEDRVYGYTF
cdr3_nt: TGTGCCAGCAGCGTAGAGGACAGGGTCTATGGCTACACCTTC

j_call: TRBJ2-5
v_call: TRBV5-1
d_call: -
clone_size: -
cdr3_aa: CASSLEIRGTPGAQYF
cdr3_nt: TGCGCCAGCAGCTTGGAAATCCGGGGAACCCCTGGGGCCCAGTACTTC

j_call: TRBJ1-1
v_call: TRBV5-4
d_call: -
clone_size: -
cdr3_aa: CASSPKGQVPGTEAFF
cdr3_nt: TGTGCCAGCAGCCCGAAGGGGCAGGTACCGGGCACTGAAGCTTTCTTT

j_call: TRBJ1-1
v_call: TRBV5-1
d_call: -
clone_size: -
cdr3_aa: CASSSGVGTYTEAFF
cdr3_nt: TGCGCCAGCAGCTCGGGGGTGGGAACATACACTGAAGCTTTCTTT

j_call: TRBJ1-4
v_call: TRBV6-1
d_call: TRBD1
clone_size: -
cdr3_aa: CASSDKDRGSEKLFF
cdr3_nt: TGTGCCAGCAGTGATAAGGACAGGGGATCTGAAAAACTGTTTTTT

j_call: TRBJ2-1
v_call: TRBV6-5
d_call: -
clone_size: few
cdr3_aa: CASGAGGQFF
cdr3_nt: TGTGCCAGCGGGGCCGGGGGGCAGTTCTTC

j_call: TRBJ1-2
v_call: TRBV6-5
d_call: -
clone_size: few
cdr3_aa: CASSYSDSNYGYAF
cdr3_nt: TGTGCCAGCAGTTACTCCGACAGTAACTATGGCTACGCCTTC

j_call: TRBJ1-6
v_call: TRBV19
d_call: -
clone_size: -
cdr3_aa: CASSPESSYNSPLHF
cdr3_nt: TGTGCCAGTAGTCCAGAATCCTCCTATAATTCACCCCTCCACTTT

j_call: TRBJ1-1
v_call: TRBV5-1
d_call: TRBD1
clone_size: few
cdr3_aa: CASGGQGVNTEAFF
cdr3_nt: TGCGCCAGCGGGGGACAGGGCGTGAACACTGAAGCTTTCTTT

j_call: TRBJ1-1
v_call: TRBV29-1
d_call: -
clone_size: few
cdr3_aa: CSATSRGEAFF
cdr3_nt: TGCAGCGCCACCTCAAGAGGAGAAGCTTTCTTT

j_call: TRBJ1-1
v_call: TRBV19
d_call: -
clone_size: -
cdr3_aa: CASSIAVQGNTEAFF
cdr3_nt: TGTGCCAGTAGTATAGCGGTACAGGGGAACACTGAAGCTTTCTTT

j_call: TRBJ1-2
v_call: TRBV9
d_call: TRBD1
clone_size: few
cdr3_aa: CASSATGVYGYTF
cdr3_nt: TGTGCCAGCAGCGCGACAGGGGTATATGGCTACACCTTC

j_call: TRBJ1-6
v_call: TRBV6-5
d_call: -
clone_size: -
cdr3_aa: CASRWDFNSPLHF
cdr3_nt: TGTGCCAGCAGGTGGGACTTTAATTCACCCCTCCACTTT

j_call: TRBJ1-4
v_call: TRBV18
d_call: -
clone_size: -
cdr3_aa: CASSPNSATNEKLFF
cdr3_nt: TGTGCCAGCTCACCAAACAGTGCAACTAATGAAAAACTGTTTTTT

j_call: TRBJ2-7
v_call: TRBV7-2
d_call: -
clone_size: few
cdr3_aa: CASSLAARIRREQYF
cdr3_nt: TGTGCCAGCAGCTTAGCGGCCAGGATCCGACGAGAGCAGTACTTC

j_call: TRBJ1-5
v_call: TRBV7-8
d_call: -
clone_size: -
cdr3_aa: CASSFRRDQPQHF
cdr3_nt: TGTGCCAGCAGCTTTCGCAGGGATCAGCCCCAGCATTTT

j_call: TRBJ1-4
v_call: TRBV15
d_call: -
clone_size: -
cdr3_aa: CATRNSRTNEKLFF
cdr3_nt: TGTGCCACCCGGAACAGCCGAACTAATGAAAAACTGTTTTTT

j_call: TRBJ2-5
v_call: TRBV11-2
d_call: -
clone_size: -
cdr3_aa: CASRRVHEETQYF
cdr3_nt: TGTGCCAGCCGCAGGGTCCATGAGGAGACCCAGTACTTC

j_call: TRBJ1-3
v_call: TRBV29-1
d_call: -
clone_size: -
cdr3_aa: CSVEVGGATIYF
cdr3_nt: TGCAGCGTTGAAGTTGGGGGCGCCACCATATATTTT

j_call: TRBJ2-2
v_call: TRBV10-3
d_call: TRBD1
clone_size: few
cdr3_aa: CAISELDRGNTGELFF
cdr3_nt: TGTGCCATCAGTGAGTTGGACAGGGGAAACACCGGGGAGCTGTTTTTT

j_call: TRBJ2-2
v_call: TRBV5-1
d_call: -
clone_size: -
cdr3_aa: CASSLPRGPNTGELFF
cdr3_nt: TGCGCCAGCAGCTTACCCAGGGGCCCTAACACCGGGGAGCTGTTTTTT

j_call: TRBJ1-2
v_call: TRBV5-4
d_call: -
clone_size: -
cdr3_aa: CASSLRAGEYGYTF
cdr3_nt: TGTGCCAGCAGCTTGCGCGCAGGGGAGTATGGCTACACCTTC

j_call: TRBJ1-4
v_call: TRBV5-6
d_call: TRBD1
clone_size: few
cdr3_aa: CASSHGQGDEKLFF
cdr3_nt: TGTGCCAGCAGCCACGGACAGGGGGATGAAAAACTGTTTTTT

j_call: TRBJ1-1
v_call: TRBV30
d_call: -
clone_size: -
cdr3_aa: CAWRGGGSSTEAFF
cdr3_nt: TGTGCCTGGAGGGGCGGAGGCTCATCCACTGAAGCTTTCTTT

j_call: TRBJ2-6
v_call: TRBV5-6
d_call: TRBD1
clone_size: -
cdr3_aa: CASSQTGTGANVLTF
cdr3_nt: TGTGCCAGCAGCCAGACAGGGACTGGGGCCAACGTCCTGACTTTC

j_call: TRBJ1-1
v_call: TRBV10-1
d_call: TRBD1
clone_size: few
cdr3_aa: CASSDDRGNTEAFF
cdr3_nt: TGCGCCAGCAGTGATGACAGGGGAAACACTGAAGCTTTCTTT

j_call: TRBJ2-3
v_call: TRBV7-8
d_call: -
clone_size: few
cdr3_aa: CASSLKLGSTDTQYF
cdr3_nt: TGTGCCAGCAGCTTAAAATTGGGCAGCACAGATACGCAGTATTTT

j_call: TRBJ1-4
v_call: TRBV11-2
d_call: -
clone_size: few
cdr3_aa: CASSSRLLEEKLFF
cdr3_nt: TGTGCCAGCAGCTCCCGCCTGTTGGAGGAAAAACTGTTTTTT